These T cell receptor beta chains were read from a single sample in a study of T cell responses to AZD1222 COVID-19 vaccine. Produced via immunoSEQ multiplex PCR; TCRdb's table is partial and in-frame only. The sample holds approximately 65,000 clones; around nine tenths are singletons and the top ten take around 7.8%. Material: peripheral blood, obtained on day 0 of AZD1222 vaccination. These receptors all stem from an adult in good health. CDR3s include the opening cysteine and the closing phenylalanine or tryptophan. The D gene is left open where the match is weak. A clone size is listed for some rows: how often the clone was seen (once, few, many), or a class if it is expanded.

d_call	v_call	j_call	clone_size	cdr3_aa	cdr3_nt
TRBD2	TRBV4-3	TRBJ2-7	-	CASGWTSGSGNEQYF	TGCGCCAGCGGATGGACTAGCGGGAGCGGCAACGAGCAGTACTTC
-	TRBV19	TRBJ2-7	-	CASSNPPAYEQYF	TGTGCCAGTAGTAACCCGCCCGCCTACGAGCAGTACTTC
TRBD2	TRBV19	TRBJ2-2	-	CASSLGTNINTGELFF	TGTGCCAGTAGTCTCGGGACTAATATCAACACCGGGGAGCTGTTTTTT
-	TRBV5-4	TRBJ1-2	-	CASSLRGSYGYTF	TGTGCCAGCAGCTTGCGAGGTAGCTATGGCTACACCTTC
-	TRBV21-1	TRBJ2-1	-	CASSKGGAMSRNEQFF	TGTGCCAGCAGCAAAGGTGGGGCAATGTCGCGGAATGAGCAGTTCTTC
TRBD1	TRBV4-1	TRBJ1-5	-	CASSEQGAGDNQPQHF	TGCGCCAGCAGCGAACAGGGGGCAGGCGACAATCAGCCCCAGCATTTT
TRBD2	TRBV6-2/TRBV6-3	TRBJ2-2	few	CASSSGRATGELFF	TGTGCCAGCAGTAGCGGGAGGGCCACCGGGGAGCTGTTTTTT
-	TRBV6-4	TRBJ2-2	-	CASSETTDTGELFF	TGTGCCAGCAGTGAGACTACCGACACCGGGGAGCTGTTTTTT
-	TRBV19	TRBJ1-3	once	CASKRQVGNTIYF	TGTGCCAGTAAGCGACAGGTCGGAAACACCATATATTTT
TRBD2	TRBV28	TRBJ2-7	-	CASSFSSGRAYEQYF	TGTGCCAGCAGTTTTTCGAGTGGGAGGGCCTACGAGCAGTACTTC
-	TRBV5-4	TRBJ2-7	-	CASSPYDNYEQYF	TGTGCCAGCAGCCCCTATGACAACTACGAGCAGTACTTC
-	TRBV11-3	TRBJ1-1	-	CASSLGPGRNTEAFF	TGTGCCAGCAGCTTAGGCCCTGGTCGTAACACTGAAGCTTTCTTT
TRBD2	TRBV28	TRBJ2-1	-	CASSSPRIGTSGVNEQFF	TGTGCCAGCAGTTCTCCCCGGATCGGGACTAGCGGGGTCAATGAGCAGTTCTTC
TRBD1	TRBV19	TRBJ1-2	-	CASSRPGQGIYGYTF	TGTGCCAGTAGTCGACCGGGACAGGGAATATATGGCTACACCTTC
TRBD1	TRBV5-1	TRBJ2-1	-	CASSGQGNLFDEQFF	TGCGCCAGCAGTGGACAGGGGAACTTGTTCGATGAGCAGTTCTTC
-	TRBV5-8	TRBJ1-4	-	CASSPGSRISVEKLFF	TGTGCCAGCAGCCCCGGAAGCCGGATTTCAGTCGAAAAACTGTTTTTT
TRBD2	TRBV4-1	TRBJ2-1	-	CASSQEWRELDNEQFF	TGCGCCAGCAGCCAAGAGTGGCGGGAGCTCGACAATGAGCAGTTCTTC
TRBD1	TRBV19	TRBJ1-2	-	CASSPRTGVNYGYTF	TGTGCCAGTAGTCCCCGGACAGGGGTTAACTATGGCTACACCTTC
TRBD1	TRBV19	TRBJ1-1	-	CASSIRLRDRGSYTEAFF	TGTGCCAGTAGTATACGGCTCCGGGACAGGGGTTCGTACACTGAAGCTTTCTTT
TRBD2	TRBV4-3	TRBJ2-7	-	CASSQDSTSGSGTYEQYF	TGCGCCAGCAGCCAAGATTCAACTAGCGGGAGTGGGACCTACGAGCAGTACTTC
TRBD1	TRBV11-2	TRBJ2-5	-	CASSLDRGRGETQYF	TGTGCCAGCAGCTTAGATAGGGGGCGCGGGGAGACCCAGTACTTC
-	TRBV15	TRBJ1-4	-	CATSRIPEKLFF	TGTGCCACCAGCAGAATCCCTGAAAAACTGTTTTTT
-	TRBV24-1	TRBJ2-1	-	CATSDPYGGDWGEQFF	TGTGCCACCAGTGATCCCTATGGGGGCGATTGGGGTGAGCAGTTCTTC
-	TRBV5-1	TRBJ1-3	-	CASSLGGLSGDTIYF	TGCGCCAGCAGCCTGGGTGGACTCTCGGGAGACACCATATATTTT
-	TRBV7-9	TRBJ1-6	-	CASRGKGSGNSPLHF	TGTGCCAGCAGAGGGAAGGGGTCGGGTAATTCACCCCTCCACTTT
TRBD1	TRBV6-6	TRBJ1-3	-	CASSFGQGDGNTIYF	TGTGCCAGCAGTTTCGGACAGGGGGACGGAAACACCATATATTTT
TRBD2	TRBV7-6	TRBJ2-7	-	CASSSPRGGRSSYEQYF	TGTGCCAGCAGCTCCCCCCGGGGCGGGAGGAGCTCCTACGAGCAGTACTTC
TRBD1	TRBV5-1	TRBJ1-4	few	CASSQVPNRGSFEKLFF	TGCGCCAGCAGTCAAGTTCCAAACAGGGGGTCATTCGAAAAACTGTTTTTT
-	TRBV12-5	TRBJ2-1	-	CASGLAQREQFF	TGTGCTAGTGGTTTGGCCCAGCGTGAGCAGTTCTTC
-	TRBV16	TRBJ1-1	-	CASSPILSGNTEAFF	TGTGCCAGCAGCCCCATCCTATCAGGGAACACTGAAGCTTTCTTT
TRBD1	TRBV18	TRBJ1-1	-	CASSASVGQGNTEAFF	TGTGCCAGCTCCGCCTCGGTAGGACAGGGGAACACTGAAGCTTTCTTT
TRBD1	TRBV18	TRBJ1-1	-	CASSPSGTGGTEAFF	TGTGCCAGCTCACCTTCCGGGACAGGGGGCACTGAAGCTTTCTTT
TRBD1	TRBV19	TRBJ1-5	-	CAGGGRGLSGNQPQHF	TGTGCCGGTGGTGGCAGGGGGTTAAGTGGCAATCAGCCCCAGCATTTT
-	TRBV5-6	TRBJ2-5	-	CASSQRFVPQETQYF	TGTGCCAGCAGCCAGAGATTCGTTCCCCAGGAGACCCAGTACTTC
TRBD2	TRBV5-1	TRBJ2-5	-	CASSFGLAGGPGYETQYF	TGCGCCAGCAGCTTTGGACTAGCGGGAGGGCCGGGGTATGAGACCCAGTACTTC
TRBD2	TRBV5-5	TRBJ2-3	-	CASSFQAGGTDTQYF	TGTGCCAGCAGCTTTCAAGCGGGAGGCACAGATACGCAGTATTTT
-	TRBV6-5	TRBJ1-5	-	CASSRRDQDQPQHF	TGTGCCAGCAGTCGCAGGGATCAAGATCAGCCCCAGCATTTT
TRBD1	TRBV30	TRBJ2-7	-	CAWAHLGQGAHNEQYF	TGTGCCTGGGCCCACCTAGGACAGGGGGCGCACAACGAGCAGTACTTC